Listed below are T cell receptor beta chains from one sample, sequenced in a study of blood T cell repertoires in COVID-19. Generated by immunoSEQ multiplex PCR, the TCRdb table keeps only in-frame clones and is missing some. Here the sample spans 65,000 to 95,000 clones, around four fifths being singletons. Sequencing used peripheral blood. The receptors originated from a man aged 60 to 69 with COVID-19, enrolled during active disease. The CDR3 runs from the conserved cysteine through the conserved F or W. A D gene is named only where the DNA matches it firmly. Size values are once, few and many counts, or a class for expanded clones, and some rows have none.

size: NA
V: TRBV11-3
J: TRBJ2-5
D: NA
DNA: TGTGCCAGCAGCTGGGGCCCCCAAGAGACCCAGTACTTC
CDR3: CASSWGPQETQYF

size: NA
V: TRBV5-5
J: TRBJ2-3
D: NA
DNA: NA
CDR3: CASSLGDFRGTDTQYF

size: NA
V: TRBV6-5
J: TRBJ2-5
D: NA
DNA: TGTGCCAGCAGTTACCGCGAGCAAGAGACCCAGTACTTC
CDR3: CASSYREQETQYF

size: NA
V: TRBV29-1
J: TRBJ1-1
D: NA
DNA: TGCAGCGCCTACTCTTCCCACGCCGAAGCTTTCTTT
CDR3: CSAYSSHAEAFF

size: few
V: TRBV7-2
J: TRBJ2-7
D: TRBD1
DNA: TGTGCCAGCAGCTTGGACAGGTTGGGCGAGCAGTACTTC
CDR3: CASSLDRLGEQYF

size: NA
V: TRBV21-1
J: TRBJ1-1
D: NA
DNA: TGTGCCAGCAGCAAAGGATGCGGGGGCACTGAAGCTTTCTTT
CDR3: CASSKGCGGTEAFF

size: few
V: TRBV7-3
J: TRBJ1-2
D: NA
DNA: TGTGCCAGCAGCCTTGCGGCCGGGAACGGCTACACCTTC
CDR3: CASSLAAGNGYTF

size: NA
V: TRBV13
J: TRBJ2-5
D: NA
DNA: TGTGCCAGCAGCTTAGAGGGAGCCCAGTACTTC
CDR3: CASSLEGAQYF

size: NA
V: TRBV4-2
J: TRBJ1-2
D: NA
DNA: TGTGCCAGCAGCCCTGACAGCTATGGCTACACCTTC
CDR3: CASSPDSYGYTF

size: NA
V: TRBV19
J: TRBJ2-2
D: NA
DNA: TGTGCCAGTAGTGAGCAGGGAAGGGCCGGGGAGCTGTTTTTT
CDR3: CASSEQGRAGELFF

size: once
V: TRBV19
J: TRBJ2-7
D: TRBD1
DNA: TGTGCCAGTAGTATCGCCGCCGTAGGGGGCTCCTTAGGGACCTACGAGCAGTACTTC
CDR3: CASSIAAVGGSLGTYEQYF

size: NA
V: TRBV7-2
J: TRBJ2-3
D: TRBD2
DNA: TGTGCCAGCAGCTTAGTACTAGCGGGAGGGCCGAACTCAGATACGCAGTATTTT
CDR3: CASSLVLAGGPNSDTQYF

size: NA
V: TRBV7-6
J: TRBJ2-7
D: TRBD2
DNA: TGTGCCAGCAGCCTCTTCCCCGGCCCCGTGGGTGCGGGGGGATACGAGCAGTACTTC
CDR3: CASSLFPGPVGAGGYEQYF

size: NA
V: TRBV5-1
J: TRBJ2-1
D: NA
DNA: TGCGCCAGCAGCCTGTTTGGTGTCGCGGGCCCCAATGAGCAGTTCTTC
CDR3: CASSLFGVAGPNEQFF

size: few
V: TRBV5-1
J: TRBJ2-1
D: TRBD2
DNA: TGCGCCAGCAGACCGGGCGGGACTAGCGATTACAATGAGCAGTTCTTC
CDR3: CASRPGGTSDYNEQFF

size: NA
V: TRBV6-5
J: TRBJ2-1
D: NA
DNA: TGTGCCAGCAGTCCCAGCCAGGTTGGGAATGAGCAGTTCTTC
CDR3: CASSPSQVGNEQFF

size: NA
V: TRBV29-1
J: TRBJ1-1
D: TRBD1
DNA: TGCAGCGGGGACAGGGGTTCGGGTGAAGCTTTCTTT
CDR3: CSGDRGSGEAFF

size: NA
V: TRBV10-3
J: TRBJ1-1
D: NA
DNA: TGTGCCATCAGTGAGCAGGCCATGAACACTGAAGCTTTCTTT
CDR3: CAISEQAMNTEAFF

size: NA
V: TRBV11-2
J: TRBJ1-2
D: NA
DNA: TGTGCCAGCAGCTCAACAGGGTTTCCCTATGGCTACACCTTC
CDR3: CASSSTGFPYGYTF

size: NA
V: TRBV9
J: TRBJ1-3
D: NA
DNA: TGTGCCAGCAGCGTAGGGGGAGACACCATATATTTT
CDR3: CASSVGGDTIYF

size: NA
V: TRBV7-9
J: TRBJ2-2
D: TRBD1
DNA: TGTGCCAGCAGCTTACGGACAGGGGGTGCCGGGGAGCTGTTTTTT
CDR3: CASSLRTGGAGELFF

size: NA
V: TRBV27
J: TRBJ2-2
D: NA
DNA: TGTGCCAGCAGTTTGAGACTAAACACCGGGGAGCTGTTTTTT
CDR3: CASSLRLNTGELFF

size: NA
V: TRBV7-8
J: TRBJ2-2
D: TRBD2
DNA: TGTGCCAGCAGCCGAGCGGGGAGCGGGAGGGCCACTTCTAATACCGGGGAGCTGTTTTTT
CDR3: CASSRAGSGRATSNTGELFF

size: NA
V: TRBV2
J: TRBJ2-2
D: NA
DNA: TGTGCCAGCACCCCAACCCGGCGGGCCACGTCTACCGGGGAGCTGTTTTTT
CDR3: CASTPTRRATSTGELFF

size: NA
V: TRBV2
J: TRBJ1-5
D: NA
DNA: TGTGCCAGTCTAAGGGACTCAACAACCCCCCAGCCCCAGCATTTT
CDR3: CASLRDSTTPQPQHF

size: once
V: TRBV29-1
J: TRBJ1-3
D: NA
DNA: TGCAGCGTTGGGACACCAGGAATCTCTGGAAACACCATATATTTT
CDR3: CSVGTPGISGNTIYF